Reported below is one T cell receptor (beta chain). The antigen remains undetermined. This entry comes from a study of T cell responses to AZD1222 COVID-19 vaccine. At the level of the study: Investigators merged groups given second doses at roughly 4 or roughly 12 weeks. Study-wide points: Spike as a whole was targeted by vaccine-associated CD4 TCRs, dominant at 160-218 and 743-854. Reports say nearly half of spike-specific TCRs go after unmutated variant regions.

The table came from immunoSEQ multiplex PCR; TCRdb's copy has only in-frame clones and leaves some out. The sample has more than 95,000 clones; around 90% are singletons. CDR1 KGHDR and CDR2 SFDVKD come from the germline V gene. This CDR3 has 17 residues. Deletions cut 2 bases from V and 6 bases from J, with 21 bases between. Sequenced here: peripheral blood, sampled on day 0 of AZD1222 vaccination. This chain links TRBV24-1 with TRBJ1-2, with D maybe TRBD1 (5 bases). The receptor was isolated from an adult in good health. In DNA form, the CDR3 reads TGTGCCACCAGTGATTCGGGTCGCGGGGGTGGTTCAGATGGCTACACCTTC. Its protein is CATSDSGRGGGSDGYTF.